The 5 T cell receptor beta chains below come from one sample, sequenced in a study of shared clonotypes between healthy human individuals (dated by TCRdb to about 2020). Library preparation used the immunoSEQ multiplex PCR assay. What TCRdb holds here is the immuneACCESS table cut down to in-frame rearrangements. Part of the clones is not present; checked against another copy, under half of the missing clones reflect an unresolved V gene, and the others are unexplained. The sample profile shows more than 400,000 clones; 90% to 96% of them were found once. 0.06% of the sample lies in the top ten. Sequencing was done on a sample of naive CD4+ T cells sorted from blood. The cell subset or site label here, explained by the study, means: CD45RA+ positively selected. The source is a woman aged 25 to 39 in good health.

The chain has TRBV15 and TRBJ2-5; 7 nucleotides agree with TRBD1. CDR1 is LNHNV, CDR2 YYDKDF, per germline (reference sequence). The CDR3 loop spans 17 amino acids. Trimming took 1 base from V and 5 from J; bases not matched to a gene: 13. CDR3 loop: CATSRVRGTAYRETQYF. For the CDR3, the DNA is TGTGCCACCAGCAGAGTCCGAGGGACAGCATATCGGGAGACCCAGTACTTC.

V is TRBV14 and J is TRBJ2-7; either TRBD1 or TRBD2 may fit D (6 bases each). Trimming left V 4 bases short and J 4 bases short, with 14 bases between. CDR1 is SGHDN, CDR2 FVKESK, per germline. This CDR3 comprises 14 residues. The DNA for the CDR3 is TGTGCCAGCAGCCGACCCTCGGGGGCGTACGAGCAGTACTTC. It translates to CASSRPSGAYEQYF.

The rearrangement links TRBV27 to TRBJ1-2, with D possibly being TRBD1 (5 bases). The V end lost 6 bases, the J end lost 2 bases, and 22 bases lay between the germline ends. The V gene's germline CDR1 is MNHEY and CDR2 SMNVEV (reference sequence). CDR3 length: 17 amino acids. CDR3 protein: CASSPYNFVGENYGYTF. CDR3 nucleotides: TGTGCCAGCAGCCCTTATAACTTTGTAGGGGAAAACTATGGCTACACCTTC.

Points on this clone: One end of the junction is discordant with germline, which a read error may explain. The chain joins TRBV29-1 to TRBJ2-7; 12 bases align to TRBD2. The CDR3 is 16 residues long. The germline gives CDR1 SQVTM, CDR2 ANQGSEA. DNA for the CDR3: TGCAGCGCTGAATCTAGGGGGACTAGCGGGTACTACGAGCAGTACTTC. It translates to CSAESRGTSGYYEQYF.

CDR3 in amino acids: CASSGGTPYQPQHF. For the CDR3, the DNA is TGTGCCAGCAGCGGCGGGACACCCTATCAGCCCCAGCATTTT. The chain is built from TRBV28 and TRBJ1-5; possibly TRBD1 for D (6 bases). Looked up from germline, CDR1 is MDHEN and CDR2 is SYDVKM. V was clipped by 6 bases and J by 5 bases, with 14 bases between them. The CDR3 sequence is 14 residues long.